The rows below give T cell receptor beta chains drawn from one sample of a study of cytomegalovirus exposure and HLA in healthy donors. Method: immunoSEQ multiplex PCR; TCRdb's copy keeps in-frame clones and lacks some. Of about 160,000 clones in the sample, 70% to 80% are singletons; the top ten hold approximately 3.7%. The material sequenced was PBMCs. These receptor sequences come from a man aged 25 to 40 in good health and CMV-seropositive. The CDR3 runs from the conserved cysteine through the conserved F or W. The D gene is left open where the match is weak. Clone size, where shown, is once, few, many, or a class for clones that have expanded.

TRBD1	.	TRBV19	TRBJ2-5	TGTGCCAGTAGTATTTCCCGGACAGGTCAAGAGACCCAGTACTTC	CASSISRTGQETQYF
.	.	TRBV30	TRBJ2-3	TGTGCCTGGAGTGTAGGAGTAAATACGCAGTATTTT	CAWSVGVNTQYF
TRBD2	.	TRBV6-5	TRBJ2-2	TGTGCCAGCAGTGGGACTAGCCCCACCGGGGAGCTGTTTTTT	CASSGTSPTGELFF
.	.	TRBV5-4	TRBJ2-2	TGTGCCAGCAGCTTGGACCCGAGGAGGGCCGGGGAGCTGTTTTTT	CASSLDPRRAGELFF
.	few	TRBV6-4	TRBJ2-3	TGTGCCAGCAGTGAGATGGGAGAGTCGGATACGCAGTATTTT	CASSEMGESDTQYF
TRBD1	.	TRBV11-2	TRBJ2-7	TGTGCCAGCAGCTTAGGTGACAGGGCCTACGAGCAGTACTTC	CASSLGDRAYEQYF
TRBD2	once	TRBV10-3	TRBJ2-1	TGTGCCATCGGGCTAGCGGGGGGAAACAATGAGCAGTTCTTC	CAIGLAGGNNEQFF
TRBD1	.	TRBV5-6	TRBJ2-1	TGTGCCAGCATTTCTACAGGGGGCCACGTAGGTGAGCAGTTCTTC	CASISTGGHVGEQFF
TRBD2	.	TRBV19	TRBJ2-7	TGTGCCAGTGCCCTCGCGGGAGCCTACGAGCAGTACTTC	CASALAGAYEQYF
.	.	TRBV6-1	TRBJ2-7	TGTGCCACCCTGACAGCTCGCGTGCCCTACGAGCAGTACTTC	CATLTARVPYEQYF
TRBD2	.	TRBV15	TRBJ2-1	TGTGCCACCAGCCACGATAGCGGGGGTAATGAGCAGTTCTTC	CATSHDSGGNEQFF
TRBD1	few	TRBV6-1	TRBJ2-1	TGTGCCAGCGGGCTGGGGCAGGGGGCTAGGGATGAGCAGTTCTTC	CASGLGQGARDEQFF
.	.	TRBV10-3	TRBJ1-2	TGTGCCATCAAACAGGGTGGAGACTATGGCTACACCTTC	CAIKQGGDYGYTF
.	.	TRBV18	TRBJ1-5	TGTGCCAGCTCACCAGAATCACAGGACCTTCAGCCCCAGCATTTT	CASSPESQDLQPQHF
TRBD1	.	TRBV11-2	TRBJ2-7	TGTGCCAGCAGCGCCCCGGGACAGCCCCGGGACGAGCAGTACTTC	CASSAPGQPRDEQYF
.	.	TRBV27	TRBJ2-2	TGTGCCAGCAGTTTCGGTTTCGACGGGGAGCTGTTTTTT	CASSFGFDGELFF